This T cell receptor (beta chain) derives from a study of regulatory T cells in long-lasting Graves disease. Study observations and caveats: Patients with persistent disease showed a bias toward TRBV28, TRBJ1-2 and TRBJ2-5.

The CDR3 sequence is 13 residues long. According to the study, TCR beta libraries were built with iRepertoire HTBI primers and CDR3-region Arm-PCR. MiXCR, applied by TCRdb to the multiplex PCR reads, yields one record per CDR3 protein. The sample records hundreds of thousands of distinct CDR3 sequences, roughly 15% being singletons. Described time point: newly diagnosed GD, antithyroid drugs for less than 3 months. Construction of the TCR library relied on RNA isolated from PBMCs. Concerning this clonotype itself: Its cognate antigen is unknown. Compared with germline, one end of the junction differs, possibly owing to a read error.

Separately, the same data were catalogued under a study of T cells in Graves' hyperthyroidism and ophthalmopathy.

This receptor was obtained from a middle-aged woman with Graves disease. The chain uses TRBV12-3 or TRBV12-4 and TRBJ1-5; D is ambiguous. Sequences were derived from peripheral blood mononuclear cells (PBMCs), sampled at new diagnosis, from a patient treated with antithyroid drugs. This CDR3 is CATSDRAAQPQHF. CDR3 DNA sequence: TGTGCCACCAGTGACCGCGCGGCTCAGCCCCAGCATTTT.